This entry is about one TCR beta chain. The data belong to a study of identical twins. CDR1 is LGHDT, CDR2 YNNKEL, per germline (reference sequence). V lost 0 bases and J lost 3, with 12 bases in between. The CDR3 has 15 amino acids. TCRdb used MiXCR to reprocess the 5' RACE reads, holding one entry per CDR3 protein. This table has roughly 1,500,000 distinct CDR3 sequences, under 35% appearing once. Source material: cord blood. The sequence derives from a newborn girl in good health. The gene calls are TRBV3-1 and TRBJ2-7, with a tentative D call TRBD2 (5 bases). For the CDR3, the DNA is TGTGCCAGCAGCCAAGATCACGGGGTCTTCTACGAGCAGTACTTC. The encoded protein is CASSQDHGVFYEQYF.